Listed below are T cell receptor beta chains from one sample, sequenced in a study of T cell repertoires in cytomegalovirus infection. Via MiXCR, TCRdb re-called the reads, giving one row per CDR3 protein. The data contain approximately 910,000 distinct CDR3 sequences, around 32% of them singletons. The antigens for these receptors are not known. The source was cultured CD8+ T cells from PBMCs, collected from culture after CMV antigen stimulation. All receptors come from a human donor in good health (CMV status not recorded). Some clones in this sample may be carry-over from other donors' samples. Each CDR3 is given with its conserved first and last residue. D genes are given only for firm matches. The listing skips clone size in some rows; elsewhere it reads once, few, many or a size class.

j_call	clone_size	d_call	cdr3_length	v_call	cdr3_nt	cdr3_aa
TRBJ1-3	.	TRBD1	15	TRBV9	TGTGCCAGCAGCGTAGTCCAGGGGGAAGGAGACACCATATATTTT	CASSVVQGEGDTIYF
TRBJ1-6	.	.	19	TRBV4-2	TGTGCCAGCAGCCAAGGAATCTGGAACAGGGAGCCCTATAATTCACCCCTCCACTTT	CASSQGIWNREPYNSPLHF
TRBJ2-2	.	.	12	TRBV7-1	TGTGCCAGCAGCCTTTCCTGGGGGGAGCTGTTTTTT	CASSLSWGELFF
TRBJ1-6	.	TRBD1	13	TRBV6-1	TGTGCCAGCAGTGCCCGACAGGGGGGGGGCCTCCACTTT	CASSARQGGGLHF
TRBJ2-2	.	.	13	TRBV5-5	TGTGCCAGCACCGTTACAGGGCACGGGGAGCTGTTTTTT	CASTVTGHGELFF
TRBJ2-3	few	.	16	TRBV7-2	TGTGCCAGCAGCTTTTTGACAGGAGGGGGCCCAGATACGCAGTATTTT	CASSFLTGGGPDTQYF
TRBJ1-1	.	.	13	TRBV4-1	TGCGCCAGCAGCCAAGAATCCGGGTCGCGGGCTTTCTTT	CASSQESGSRAFF
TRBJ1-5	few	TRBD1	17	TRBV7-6	TGTGCCAGCAGCTTAGGGATCCGGGACAGGAGTAATCAGCCCCAGCATTTT	CASSLGIRDRSNQPQHF
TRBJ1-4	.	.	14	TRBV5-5	TGTGCCAGCAGCGGTGGGGGCGGGGGTGAAAAACTGTTTTTT	CASSGGGGGEKLFF
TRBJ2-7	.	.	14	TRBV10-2	TGCGCCAGCAGTGAGTCTAGGAACAATTGGGAGCAGTACTTC	CASSESRNNWEQYF
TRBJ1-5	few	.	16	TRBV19	TGTGCCAGTAGTATAATTGGACACAATAGCAATCAGCCCCAGCATTTT	CASSIIGHNSNQPQHF
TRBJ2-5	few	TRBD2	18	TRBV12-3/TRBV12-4	TGTGCCAGCAGTTTTTCGACTAGCGGGGGGGTTCGGCAAGAGACCCAGTACTTC	CASSFSTSGGVRQETQYF
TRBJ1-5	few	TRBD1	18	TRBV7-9	TGTGCCAGCAGCCTACAGGGGGCTCTATGGAAGAGCAATCAGCCCCAGCATTTT	CASSLQGALWKSNQPQHF
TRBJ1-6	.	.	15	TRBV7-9	TGTGCCAGCAGCCTTCTTGATTACCCCTACTCACCCCTCCACTTT	CASSLLDYPYSPLHF
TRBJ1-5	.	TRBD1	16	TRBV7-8	TGTGCCAGCAGCTTAAACCGGGACAGGGGTTTTCAGCCCCAGCATTTT	CASSLNRDRGFQPQHF
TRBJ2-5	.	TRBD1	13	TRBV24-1	TGTGCCACCAGTGGGACAGGGGGCAAGACCCAGTACTTC	CATSGTGGKTQYF
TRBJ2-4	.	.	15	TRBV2	TGTGCCAGCAGTGGAGGTGAAGGAGCCAAAAACATTCAGTACTTC	CASSGGEGAKNIQYF
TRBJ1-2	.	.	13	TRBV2	TGTGCCAGCAGGCTTCCGGGATCCGCTGGCTACACCTTC	CASRLPGSAGYTF
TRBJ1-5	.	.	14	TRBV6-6	TGTGCCAGCAGCGACCCGGGCCAGAGACAGCCCCAGCATTTT	CASSDPGQRQPQHF
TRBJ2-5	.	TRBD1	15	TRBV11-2	TGTGCCAGCAGCTACCGGGACAGGGCCCAAGAGACCCAGTACTTC	CASSYRDRAQETQYF
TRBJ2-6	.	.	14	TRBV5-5	TGTGCCAGCATGTACAGCTCTGGGGCCAACGTCCTGACTTTC	CASMYSSGANVLTF
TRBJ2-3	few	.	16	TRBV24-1	TGTGCCACCAGTGATTCCGATAAGGGGGGGCCAGATACGCAGTATTTT	CATSDSDKGGPDTQYF
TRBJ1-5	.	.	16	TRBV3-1	TGTGCCAGCAGCCTTCTTAGGACAGAGAGATGTCAGCCCCAGCATTTT	CASSLLRTERCQPQHF
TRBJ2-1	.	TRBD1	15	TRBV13	TGTGCCAGCAGCCTCGAATACAGGGGCTACAATGAGCAGTTCTTC	CASSLEYRGYNEQFF
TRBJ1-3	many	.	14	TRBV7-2	TGTGCCAGCAGCTTTGTGGATTCTGGAAACACCATATATTTT	CASSFVDSGNTIYF
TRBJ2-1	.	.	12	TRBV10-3	TGTGCCATCACTACATCCGGGAATGAGCAGTTCTTC	CAITTSGNEQFF
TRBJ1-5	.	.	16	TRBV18	TGTGCCAGCTCACCTGAAGGGACGGGACTCAATCAGCCCCAGCATTTT	CASSPEGTGLNQPQHF
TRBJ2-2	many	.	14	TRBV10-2	TGCGCCAGCAGTGTTGGACAGAACACCGGGGAGCTGTTTTTT	CASSVGQNTGELFF
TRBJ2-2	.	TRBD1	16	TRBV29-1	TGCAGCGTTGAAGATTTCCCAGGGGGTGGGACCGGGGAGCTGTTTTTT	CSVEDFPGGGTGELFF
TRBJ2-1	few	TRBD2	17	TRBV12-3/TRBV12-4	TGTGCCAGCAGTTTAACCGAGACTAGCGGGGGGGATGATGAGCAGTTCTTC	CASSLTETSGGDDEQFF
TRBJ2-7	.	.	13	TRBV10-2	TGCGCCAGCAGTAAGGGGTCTTTAGACGAGCAGTACTTC	CASSKGSLDEQYF
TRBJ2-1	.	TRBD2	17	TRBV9	TGTGCCAGCAGCGTAGCTAAGGCGGGGGGTTCCTACAATGAGCAGTTCTTC	CASSVAKAGGSYNEQFF
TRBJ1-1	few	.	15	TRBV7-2	TGTGCCAGCAGCTTAGAGGGGTACATGAACACTGAAGCTTTCTTT	CASSLEGYMNTEAFF
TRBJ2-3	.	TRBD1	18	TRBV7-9	TGTGCCAGCAGCGGATGGAAGATGGGGACAGGTAGCACAGATACGCAGTATTTT	CASSGWKMGTGSTDTQYF
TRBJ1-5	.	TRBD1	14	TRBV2	TGTGCCAGCAGGGGGACAGGGGGATTTCAGCCCCAGCATTTT	CASRGTGGFQPQHF
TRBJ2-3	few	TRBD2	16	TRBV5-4	TGTGCCAGCAGCTTGTCGGGACTAGCTTTCACAGATACGCAGTATTTT	CASSLSGLAFTDTQYF
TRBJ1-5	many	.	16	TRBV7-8	TGTGCCAGCAGCTGGCGGGACGGGAATAGCAATCAGCCCCAGCATTTT	CASSWRDGNSNQPQHF
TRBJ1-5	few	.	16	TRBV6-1	TGTGCCAGCAGTGAACTGACCCCCCTAGGCAATCAGCCCCAGCATTTT	CASSELTPLGNQPQHF
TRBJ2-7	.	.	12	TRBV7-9	TGTGCCAGCAGCTTAGCCAGAGAGGAGCAGTACTTC	CASSLAREEQYF
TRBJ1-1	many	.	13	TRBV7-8	TGTGCCAGCAGCTTAGTGGACACCTATGAAGCTTTCTTT	CASSLVDTYEAFF
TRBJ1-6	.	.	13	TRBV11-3	TGTGCCAGCAGCTATGGGCCTAGTTCACCCCTCCACTTT	CASSYGPSSPLHF
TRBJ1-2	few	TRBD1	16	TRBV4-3	TGCGCCAGCAGCCTGACGACGGGACAGGGGGACTATGGCTACACCTTC	CASSLTTGQGDYGYTF
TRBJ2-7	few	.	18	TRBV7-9	TGTGCCAGCAGCTTATTTGGGGCAGGGTCCGGTTCTAGATACGAGCAGTACTTC	CASSLFGAGSGSRYEQYF
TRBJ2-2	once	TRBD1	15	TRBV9	TGTGCCAGCAGCGGCCGACAGGGGAACACCAGGGAGCTGTTTTTT	CASSGRQGNTRELFF
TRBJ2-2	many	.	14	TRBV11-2	TGTGCCAGCAGGAGTATGGGGTACACCGGGGAGCTGTTTTTT	CASRSMGYTGELFF
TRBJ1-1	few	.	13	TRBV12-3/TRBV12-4	TGTGCCAGCAGTTGGAATGTGAACACTGAAGCTTTCTTT	CASSWNVNTEAFF
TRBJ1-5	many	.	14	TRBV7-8	TGTGCCAGCAGCTTAGAGAGGGACCTTCAGCCCCAGCATTTT	CASSLERDLQPQHF
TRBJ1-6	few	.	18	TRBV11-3	TGTGCCAGCAGCTTAGCCCGGGACCAACGAGGAGATCATTCACCCCTCCACTTT	CASSLARDQRGDHSPLHF
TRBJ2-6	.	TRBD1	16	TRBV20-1	TGCAGTGCTAGGGGACAGGGGGATTCTGGGGCCAACGTCCTGACTTTC	CSARGQGDSGANVLTF
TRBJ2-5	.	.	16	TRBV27	TGTGCCAGCAGTTTATCCACAGCGGCACCCCAAGAGACCCAGTACTTC	CASSLSTAAPQETQYF
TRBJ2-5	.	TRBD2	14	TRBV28	TGTGCCAGCTCTAGCGGGGGGGCAGGGGAGACCCAGTACTTC	CASSSGGAGETQYF
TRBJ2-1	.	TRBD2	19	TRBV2	TGTGCCAGCATGGGGTACCAAACCAGGCGGGGGGCCTCCTACAATGAGCAGTTCTTC	CASMGYQTRRGASYNEQFF
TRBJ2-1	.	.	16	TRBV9	TGTGCCAGCAGCGTCCAACCGGGACTCCGGTACAATGAGCAGTTCTTC	CASSVQPGLRYNEQFF
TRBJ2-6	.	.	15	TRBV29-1	TGCAGCGTTGAAGTAGAAGGGGTTGGGGCCAACGTCCTGACTTTC	CSVEVEGVGANVLTF
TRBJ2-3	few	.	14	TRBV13	TGTGCCAGCAGTTACGGACTTACCACAGATACGCAGTATTTT	CASSYGLTTDTQYF